The rows below give T cell receptor beta chains drawn from one sample of a study of OX40 agonist ivuxolimab in advanced cancers. The protocol was immunoSEQ multiplex PCR, while the TCRdb copy is restricted to in-frame clones and leaves out a portion. The table records under 55,000 clones, about 86% of them present only once. Sequences were derived from CD4+ or CD8+ T cells sorted from blood, sampled in a trial of the OX40 agonist ivuxolimab. Every receptor here comes from an adult with an advanced solid tumor such as melanoma, head and neck, liver or kidney cancer. Both conserved end residues are part of each CDR3. Each record gives: J gene, V gene, clone size, D gene, CDR3 DNA, CDR3 protein. D genes are given only for firm matches. Clone size is shown for a subset of rows, as once, few, many or a class of expanded clone.

TRBJ2-7 | TRBV27 | NA | NA | TGTGCCAGCAGTCCCCGGGTGACATCCGAGCAGTACTTC | CASSPRVTSEQYF
TRBJ2-7 | TRBV19 | NA | NA | TGTGCCAGTAGTAGAACAGAGTCCTACGAGCAGTACTTC | CASSRTESYEQYF
TRBJ2-3 | TRBV9 | NA | NA | TGTGCCAGCAGGGAGGGGGACGCCCCAGATACGCAGTATTTT | CASREGDAPDTQYF
TRBJ1-1 | TRBV19 | NA | TRBD1 | TGTGCCAGCAGGTGGGGACAGGGGAGGAGCACTGAAGCTTTCTTT | CASRWGQGRSTEAFF
TRBJ1-3 | TRBV6-1 | NA | NA | TGTGCCAGCAGTGCGGACAGCCCTGGAAACACCATATATTTT | CASSADSPGNTIYF
TRBJ2-3 | TRBV5-4 | few | NA | TGTGCCAGCAGCGCCGCCTCAGGGATGTCGGCAGATACGCAGTATTTT | CASSAASGMSADTQYF
TRBJ1-1 | TRBV6-6 | once | TRBD1 | TGTGCCAGCAGCCATTCGGACAGGGGGAACACTGAAGCTTTCTTT | CASSHSDRGNTEAFF
TRBJ1-5 | TRBV6-1 | NA | TRBD1 | TGTGCCAGCAGTGGGGGATGGGGACAGAAAACCAATCAGCCCCAGCATTTT | CASSGGWGQKTNQPQHF
TRBJ1-3 | TRBV10-3 | NA | NA | TGTGCCATCAGTGAAGGGGCAACAACCATATATTTT | CAISEGATTIYF
TRBJ1-4 | TRBV11-2 | NA | NA | TGTGCCAGCAGCTTATCCGGACCAGACTCAGGAAAACTGTTTTTT | CASSLSGPDSGKLFF
TRBJ2-2 | TRBV5-4 | NA | TRBD1 | TGTGCCAGCAGCCGACAGGGCTACACCGGGGAGCTGTTTTTT | CASSRQGYTGELFF
TRBJ1-3 | TRBV11-2 | few | TRBD1 | TGTGCCAGCAGCTCCCGGACAGGCCTAATATATTTT | CASSSRTGLIYF
TRBJ1-2 | TRBV29-1 | NA | TRBD1 | TGCAGCGTTGGCCGACAGGGGGGCTATGGCTACACCTTC | CSVGRQGGYGYTF
TRBJ1-3 | TRBV7-3 | NA | NA | TGTGCCAGCAGCTTACTCCGAGGGGCGGGCACTGGAAACACCATATATTTT | CASSLLRGAGTGNTIYF